The source of this TCR beta chain is a study of spatial heterogeneity in lung cancer. Study information: In cases with available follow-up PBMC samples, these were sequenced at a median of around 2 years after resection.

CDR3 length: 13 amino acids. Trimming stripped 3 bases from V and 9 bases from J, with 12 bases between. Germline V CDR1 and CDR2: DFQATT, SNEGSKA (reference sequence). This clonotype was seen only a few times. Antigen unknown. Single TCR cDNA molecules each had their own unique molecular identifier. Each CDR3 protein is one row after TCRdb ran MiXCR on the 5' RACE reads. This table holds around 120,000 distinct CDR3 sequences, 12% found once. Findings and limits, study-wide: The study found ubiquitous expanded tumor TCRs in blood more at resection than follow-up.

Time point reported: blood at routine non-recurrence follow-up after resection. Without sorting, whole RNA was sequenced from tumor, nontumor lung or frozen PBMC. The clonotype was recovered from a male donor with early-stage non-small cell lung cancer. The material sequenced was PBMCs, taken at follow-up. The chain is built from TRBV20-1 and TRBJ1-6, with D unresolved. The CDR3 nucleotides are TGCAGTGCTAGTTCGCAGAACGGTTCACCCCTCCACTTT. This codes for CSASSQNGSPLHF.